The source of this T cell receptor beta chain is a study of cytomegalovirus exposure and HLA in healthy donors. Study-wide background: Early released data had about 85 million unique TCRs, all coming from HLA-typed donors. Overall study findings and caveats: Confirmation was obtained in vitro that a few CMV-associated chains are specific for CMV antigens. Earlier results showed most TCR beta V segments being productive about 87% or about 30% of the time. The study put some 150 TCR beta chains on its list as cytomegalovirus-associated.

The junction had 9 bases not matched to a gene; V was cut back by 3 bases and J by 4 bases. This CDR3 region has 15 residues. Germline V gene data show CDR1 as SGDLS and CDR2 as YYNGEE. This clone was observed once. Antigen: not known. The PCR made use of 60 Vbeta and 13 Jbeta primers. The table came from immunoSEQ multiplex PCR; TCRdb's copy has only in-frame clones and leaves some out. Among under 95,000 clones listed, 80% were seen once. The specimen sequenced was PBMCs. The V gene is TRBV9, the J gene TRBJ2-7; TRBD1 matches at 8 bases. This sequence was found in a male donor in good health and CMV-seronegative. CDR3 in DNA: TGTGCCAGCAGCGCCCCGGACAGGGAGGTATACGAGCAGTACTTC. Encoded protein: CASSAPDREVYEQYF. The full variable domain, rest sourced from reference TRBV9 and TRBJ2-7, is DSGVTQTPKHLITATGQRVTLRCSPRSGDLSVYWYQQSLDQGLQFLIQYYNGEERAKGNILERFSAQQFPDLHSELNLSSLELGDSALYFCASSAPDREVYEQYFGPGTRLTVT.